Here is one TCR beta chain with its context. Its antigen remains unknown. The record originates from a study of OX40 agonist ivuxolimab in advanced cancers. The overall study: Those enrolled were roughly 80% male, with a mean age of approximately 60 years and ages from 23 to 79. Study-wide findings and caveats: Both blood CD4+ and CD8+ T cells showed clonal growth by week 6 at 0.1 to 3.0 mg/kg. Averaged across samples, CD8+ T cells carried more expanded clones than CD4+ did. Clonal expansion among partial responders at 0.1-3.0 mg/kg ranked near the lowest.

The table came from immunoSEQ multiplex PCR; TCRdb's copy has only in-frame clones and leaves some out. The sample has fewer than 45,000 clones, roughly 84% seen once. This CDR3 comprises 15 residues. Germline assignment: CDR1 LGHNA and CDR2 YNFKEQ. Trimming cost V 0 bases and J 8 bases, with 14 bases left between them. The chain links TRBV4-2 to TRBJ1-3, with TRBD1 as a possible D gene (5 bases). The specimen comprised CD4+ or CD8+ T cells sorted from blood, sampled in a trial of the OX40 agonist ivuxolimab. This TCR was recovered from an adult with an advanced solid tumor such as melanoma, head and neck, liver or kidney cancer. CDR3 sequence reads: CASSQEWGRPDTIYF. CDR3 DNA: TGTGCCAGCAGCCAAGAATGGGGACGACCGGACACCATATATTTT.